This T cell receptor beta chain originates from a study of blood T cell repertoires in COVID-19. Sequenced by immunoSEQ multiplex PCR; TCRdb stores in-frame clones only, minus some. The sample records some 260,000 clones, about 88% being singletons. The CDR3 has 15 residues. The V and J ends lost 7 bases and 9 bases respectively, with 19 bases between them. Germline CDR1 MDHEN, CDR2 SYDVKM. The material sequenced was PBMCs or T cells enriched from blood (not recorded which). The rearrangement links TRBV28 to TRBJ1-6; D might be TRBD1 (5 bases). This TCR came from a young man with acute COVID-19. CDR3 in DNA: TGTGCCAGCACCCGAAGGGGACTCGCGGGTTCACCCCTCCACTTT. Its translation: CASTRRGLAGSPLHF.